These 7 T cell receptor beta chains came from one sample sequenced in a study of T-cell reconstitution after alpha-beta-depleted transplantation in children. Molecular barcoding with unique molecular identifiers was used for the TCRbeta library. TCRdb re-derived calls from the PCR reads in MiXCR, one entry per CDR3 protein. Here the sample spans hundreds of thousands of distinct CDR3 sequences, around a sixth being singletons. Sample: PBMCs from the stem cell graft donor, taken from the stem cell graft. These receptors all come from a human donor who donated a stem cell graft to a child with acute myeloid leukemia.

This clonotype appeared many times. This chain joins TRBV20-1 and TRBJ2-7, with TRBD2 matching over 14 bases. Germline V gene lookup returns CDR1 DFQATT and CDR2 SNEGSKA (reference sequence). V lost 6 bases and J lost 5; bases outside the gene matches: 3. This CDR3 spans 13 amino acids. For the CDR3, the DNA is TGCAGTGCAGGGGGACTAGCGGGGGACGAGCAGTACGTC. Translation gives CSAGGLAGDEQYV.

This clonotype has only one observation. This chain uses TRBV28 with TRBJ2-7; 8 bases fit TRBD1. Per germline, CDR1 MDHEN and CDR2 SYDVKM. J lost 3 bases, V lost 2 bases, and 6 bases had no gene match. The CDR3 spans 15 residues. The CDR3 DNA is TGTGCCAGCAGTTTAGGCGGACAGGGAGGCTACGAGCAGTACGTC. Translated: CASSLGGQGGYEQYV.

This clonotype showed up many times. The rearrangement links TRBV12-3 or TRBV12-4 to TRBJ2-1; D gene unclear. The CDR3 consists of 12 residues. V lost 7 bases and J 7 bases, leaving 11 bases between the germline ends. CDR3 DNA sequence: TGTGCCAGCACCAACCGAGCGAATGAGCAGTTCTTC. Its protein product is CASTNRANEQFF.

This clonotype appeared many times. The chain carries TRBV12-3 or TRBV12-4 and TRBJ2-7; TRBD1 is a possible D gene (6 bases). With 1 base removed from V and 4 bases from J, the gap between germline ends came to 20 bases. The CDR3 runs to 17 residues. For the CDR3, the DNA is TGTGCCAGCAGTTTAGGACAGGAACAGCTCCTACAGTACGAGCAGTACTTC. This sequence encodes CASSLGQEQLLQYEQYF.

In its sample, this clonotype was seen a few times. The DNA of the CDR3 is TGCGCCAGCAGCGTCGTAGGTAATAACTATGGCTACACCTTC. It specifies CASSVVGNNYGYTF. The chain uses TRBV4-1 and TRBJ1-2, with unresolved D. CDR3 length: 14 amino acids. From germline, CDR1 is MGHRA and CDR2 YSYEKL. V lost 5 bases and J 1 base, leaving 11 bases between the germline ends.

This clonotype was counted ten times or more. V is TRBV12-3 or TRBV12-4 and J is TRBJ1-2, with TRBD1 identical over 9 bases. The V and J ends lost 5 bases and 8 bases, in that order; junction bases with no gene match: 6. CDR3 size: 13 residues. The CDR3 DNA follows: TGTGCCAGCAGTCTCGGGACAGGGATAGGCTACACCTTC. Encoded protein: CASSLGTGIGYTF.

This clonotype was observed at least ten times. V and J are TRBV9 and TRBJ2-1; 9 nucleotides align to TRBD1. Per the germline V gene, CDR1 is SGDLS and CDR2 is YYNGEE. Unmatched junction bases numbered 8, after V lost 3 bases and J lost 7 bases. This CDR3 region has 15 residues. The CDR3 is CASSAGQGMENEQFF. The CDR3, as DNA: TGTGCCAGCAGCGCGGGACAGGGAATGGAGAATGAGCAGTTCTTC.